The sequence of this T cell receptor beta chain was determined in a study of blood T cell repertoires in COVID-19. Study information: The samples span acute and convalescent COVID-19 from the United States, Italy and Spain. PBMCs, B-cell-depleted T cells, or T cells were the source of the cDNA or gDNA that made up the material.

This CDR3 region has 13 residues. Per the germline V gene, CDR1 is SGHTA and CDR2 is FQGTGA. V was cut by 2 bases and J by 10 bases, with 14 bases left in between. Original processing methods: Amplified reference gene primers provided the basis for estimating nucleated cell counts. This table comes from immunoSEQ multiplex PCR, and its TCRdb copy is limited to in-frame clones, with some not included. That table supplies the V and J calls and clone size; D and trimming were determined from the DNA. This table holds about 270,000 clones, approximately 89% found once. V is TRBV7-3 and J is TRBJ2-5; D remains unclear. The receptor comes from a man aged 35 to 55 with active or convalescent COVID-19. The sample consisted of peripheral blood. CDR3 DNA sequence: TGTGCCAGCAGCTTAGAGGCTAGAGAGGACCAGTACTTC. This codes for CASSLEAREDQYF. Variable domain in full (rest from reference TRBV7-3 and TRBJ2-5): GAGVSQTPSNKVTEKGKYVELRCDPISGHTALYWYRQSLGQGPEFLIYFQGTGAADDSGLPNDRFFAVRPEGSVSTLKIQRTERGDSAVYLCASSLEAREDQYFGPGTRLLVL.